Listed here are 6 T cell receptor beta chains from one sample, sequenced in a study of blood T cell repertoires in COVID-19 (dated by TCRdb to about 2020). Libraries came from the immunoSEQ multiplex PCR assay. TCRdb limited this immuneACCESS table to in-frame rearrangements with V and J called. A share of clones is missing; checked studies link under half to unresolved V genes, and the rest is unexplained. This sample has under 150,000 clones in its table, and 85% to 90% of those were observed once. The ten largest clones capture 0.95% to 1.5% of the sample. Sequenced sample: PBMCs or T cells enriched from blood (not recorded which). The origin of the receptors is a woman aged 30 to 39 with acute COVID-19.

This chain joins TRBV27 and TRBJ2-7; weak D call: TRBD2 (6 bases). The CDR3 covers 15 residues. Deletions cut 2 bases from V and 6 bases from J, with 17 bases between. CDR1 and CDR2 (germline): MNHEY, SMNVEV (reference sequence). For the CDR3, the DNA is TGTGCCAGCAGTTTAAGTCTCCTGGGAGGCGGCGAGCAGTACTTC. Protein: CASSLSLLGGGEQYF.

The CDR3 here is CASSSPTSGRLREQFF. DNA for the CDR3: TGTGCCAGCAGTTCGCCCACTAGCGGGAGATTACGAGAGCAGTTCTTC. The chain links TRBV6-5 to TRBJ2-1, with 11 positions matching TRBD2. CDR1 and CDR2 (germline): MNHEY, SVGAGI. The CDR3 is 16 residues long. After removal of 4 bases from V and 10 bases from J, the junction contained 12 bases not matched to a gene.

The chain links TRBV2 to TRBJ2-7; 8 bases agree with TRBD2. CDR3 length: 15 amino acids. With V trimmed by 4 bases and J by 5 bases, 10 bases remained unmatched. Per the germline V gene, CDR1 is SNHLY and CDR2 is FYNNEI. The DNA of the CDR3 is TGTGCCAGCAGTGTTCTCCCGGGAGGGGACCACGAGCAGTACTTC. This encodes CASSVLPGGDHEQYF.

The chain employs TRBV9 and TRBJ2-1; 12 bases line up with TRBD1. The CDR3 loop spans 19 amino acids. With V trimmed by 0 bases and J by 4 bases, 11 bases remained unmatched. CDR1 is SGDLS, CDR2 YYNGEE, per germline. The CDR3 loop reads CASSVGGGVGQGAYNEQFF. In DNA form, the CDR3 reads TGTGCCAGCAGCGTAGGAGGTGGTGTGGGACAGGGGGCTTACAATGAGCAGTTCTTC. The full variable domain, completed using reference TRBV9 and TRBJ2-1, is DSGVTQTPKHLITATGQRVTLRCSPRSGDLSVYWYQQSLDQGLQFLIQYYNGEERAKGNILERFSAQQFPDLHSELNLSSLELGDSALYFCASSVGGGVGQGAYNEQFFGPGTRLTVL.

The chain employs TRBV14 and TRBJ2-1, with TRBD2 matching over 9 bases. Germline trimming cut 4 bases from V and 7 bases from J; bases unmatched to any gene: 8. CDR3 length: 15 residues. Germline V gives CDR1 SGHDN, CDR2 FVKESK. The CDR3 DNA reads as TGTGCCAGCAGCCCGCTAGCGGGAATAAGAAATGAGCAGTTCTTC. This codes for CASSPLAGIRNEQFF.

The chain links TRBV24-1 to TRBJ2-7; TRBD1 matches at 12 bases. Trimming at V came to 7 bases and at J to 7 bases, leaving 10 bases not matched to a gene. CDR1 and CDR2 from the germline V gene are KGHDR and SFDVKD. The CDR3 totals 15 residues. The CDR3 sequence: CATSAAGQGAGEQYF. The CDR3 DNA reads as TGTGCCACCAGCGCGGCGGGACAGGGGGCGGGAGAGCAGTACTTC.